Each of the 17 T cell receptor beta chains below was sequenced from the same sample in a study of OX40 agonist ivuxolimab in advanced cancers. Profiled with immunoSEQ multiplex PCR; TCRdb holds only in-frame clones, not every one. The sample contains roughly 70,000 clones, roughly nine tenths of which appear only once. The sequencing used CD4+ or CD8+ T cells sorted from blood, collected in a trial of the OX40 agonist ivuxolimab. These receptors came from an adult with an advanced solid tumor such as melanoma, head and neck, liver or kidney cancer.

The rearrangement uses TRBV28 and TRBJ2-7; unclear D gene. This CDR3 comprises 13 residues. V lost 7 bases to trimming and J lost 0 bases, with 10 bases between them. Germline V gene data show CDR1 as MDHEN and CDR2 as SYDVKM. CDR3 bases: TGTGCCAGCATAACTGACGGCTCCTACGAGCAGTACTTC. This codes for CASITDGSYEQYF.

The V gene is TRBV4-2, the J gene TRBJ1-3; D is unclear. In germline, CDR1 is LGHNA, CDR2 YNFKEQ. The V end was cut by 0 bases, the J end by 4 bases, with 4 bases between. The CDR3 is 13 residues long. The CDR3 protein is CASSQENGNTIYF. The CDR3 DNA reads TGTGCCAGCAGCCAAGAAAACGGAAACACCATATATTTT.

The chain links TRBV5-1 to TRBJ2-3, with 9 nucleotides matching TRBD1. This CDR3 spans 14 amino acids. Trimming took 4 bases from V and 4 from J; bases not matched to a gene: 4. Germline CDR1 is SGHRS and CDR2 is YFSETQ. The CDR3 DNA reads TGCGCCAGCAGCCGGGACAGGGCGGCAGATACGCAGTATTTT. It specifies CASSRDRAADTQYF.

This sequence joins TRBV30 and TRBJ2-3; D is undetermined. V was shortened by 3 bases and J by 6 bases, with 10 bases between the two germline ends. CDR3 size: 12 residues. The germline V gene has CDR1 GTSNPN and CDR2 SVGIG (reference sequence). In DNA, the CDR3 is TGTGCCTGGAGGAGGAACTGGGATACGCAGTATTTT. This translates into CAWRRNWDTQYF.

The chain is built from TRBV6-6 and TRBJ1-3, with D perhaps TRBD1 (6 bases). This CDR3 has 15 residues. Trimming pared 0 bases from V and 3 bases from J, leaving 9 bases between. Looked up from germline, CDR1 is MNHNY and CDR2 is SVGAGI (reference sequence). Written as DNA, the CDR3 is TGTGCCAGCAGTTACTCTGGGACAAATGGAAACACCATATATTTT. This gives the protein CASSYSGTNGNTIYF.

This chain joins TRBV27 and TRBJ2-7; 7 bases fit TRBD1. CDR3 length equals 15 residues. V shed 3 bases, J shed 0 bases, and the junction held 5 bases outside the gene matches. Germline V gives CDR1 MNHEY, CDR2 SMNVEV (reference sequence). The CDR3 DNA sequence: TGTGCCAGCAGTTTTTCGACAGGGAGCTCCTACGAGCAGTACTTC. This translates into CASSFSTGSSYEQYF.

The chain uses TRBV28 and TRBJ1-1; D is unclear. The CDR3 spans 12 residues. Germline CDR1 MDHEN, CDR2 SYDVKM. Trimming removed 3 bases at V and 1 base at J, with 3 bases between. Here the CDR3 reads CASSFWNTEAFF. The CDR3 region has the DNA TGTGCCAGCAGTTTTTGGAACACTGAAGCTTTCTTT.

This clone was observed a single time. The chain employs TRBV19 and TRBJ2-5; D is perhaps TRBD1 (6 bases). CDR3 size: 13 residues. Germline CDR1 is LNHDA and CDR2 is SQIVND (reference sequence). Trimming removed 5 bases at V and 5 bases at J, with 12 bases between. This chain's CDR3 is CASSVQGRETQYF. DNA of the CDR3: TGTGCCAGTAGTGTACAGGGACGTGAGACCCAGTACTTC.

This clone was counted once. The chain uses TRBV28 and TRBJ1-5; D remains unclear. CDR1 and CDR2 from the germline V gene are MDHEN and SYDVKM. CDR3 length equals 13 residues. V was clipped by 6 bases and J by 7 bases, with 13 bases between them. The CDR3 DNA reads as TGTGCCAGCAGGGTCTCCACGCGCCAGCCCCAGCATTTT. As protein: CASRVSTRQPQHF.

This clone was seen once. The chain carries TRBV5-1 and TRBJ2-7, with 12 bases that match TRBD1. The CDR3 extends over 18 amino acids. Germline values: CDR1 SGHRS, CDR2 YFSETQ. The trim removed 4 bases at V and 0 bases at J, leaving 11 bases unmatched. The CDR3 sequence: CASSRTGQGATSSYEQYF. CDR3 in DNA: TGCGCCAGCAGCAGAACGGGACAGGGGGCTACCAGCTCCTACGAGCAGTACTTC.

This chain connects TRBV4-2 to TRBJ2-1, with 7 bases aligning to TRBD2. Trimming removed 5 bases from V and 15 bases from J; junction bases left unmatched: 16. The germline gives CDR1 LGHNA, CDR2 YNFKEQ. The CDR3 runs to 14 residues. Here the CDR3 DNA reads TGTGCCAGCAGCGAGCGGGACCGTGAAAGTCGGGCGTTCTTC. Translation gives CASSERDRESRAFF.

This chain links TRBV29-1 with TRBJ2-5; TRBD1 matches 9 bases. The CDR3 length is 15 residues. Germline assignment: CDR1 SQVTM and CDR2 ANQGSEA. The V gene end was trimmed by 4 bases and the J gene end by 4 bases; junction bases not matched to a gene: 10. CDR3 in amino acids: CSVANSGTGSETQYF. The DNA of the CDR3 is TGCAGCGTTGCGAACTCCGGGACAGGGTCAGAGACCCAGTACTTC.

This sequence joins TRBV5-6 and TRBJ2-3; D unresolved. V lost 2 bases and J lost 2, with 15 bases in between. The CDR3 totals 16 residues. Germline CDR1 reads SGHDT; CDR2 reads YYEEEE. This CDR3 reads CASSFRVQQNTDTQYF. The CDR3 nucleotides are TGTGCCAGCAGCTTTCGGGTCCAGCAAAACACAGATACGCAGTATTTT.

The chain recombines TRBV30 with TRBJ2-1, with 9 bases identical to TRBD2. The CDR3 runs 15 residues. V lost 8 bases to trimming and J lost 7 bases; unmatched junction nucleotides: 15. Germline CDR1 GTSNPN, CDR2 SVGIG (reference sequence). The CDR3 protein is CALQVAGDRFNEQFF. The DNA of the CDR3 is TGTGCCCTCCAAGTAGCGGGAGATAGGTTTAATGAGCAGTTCTTC.

CDR3 nucleotides: TGTGCCAGCAGTTCCTTCGGGTGGGGGGACGAGCAGTACTTC. Its protein product is CASSSFGWGDEQYF. The V gene is TRBV7-6, the J gene TRBJ2-7; a possible D gene is TRBD2 (6 bases). Germline CDR1 and CDR2: SGHVS and FNYEAQ. V was clipped by 6 bases and J by 5 bases, with 17 bases between them. The CDR3 spans 14 residues.

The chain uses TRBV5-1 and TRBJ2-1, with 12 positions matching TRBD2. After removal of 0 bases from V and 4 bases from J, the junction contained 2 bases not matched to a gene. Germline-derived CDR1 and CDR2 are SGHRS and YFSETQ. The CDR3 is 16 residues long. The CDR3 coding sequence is TGCGCCAGCAGCTTGGGGCTAGCGGGAGGGTACAATGAGCAGTTCTTC. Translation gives CASSLGLAGGYNEQFF.

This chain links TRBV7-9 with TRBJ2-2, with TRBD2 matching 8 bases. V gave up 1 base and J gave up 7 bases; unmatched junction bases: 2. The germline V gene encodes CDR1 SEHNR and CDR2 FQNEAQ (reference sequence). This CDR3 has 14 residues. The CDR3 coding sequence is TGTGCCAGCAGCTTAGTCCGGGAGGGCGGGGAGCTGTTTTTT. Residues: CASSLVREGGELFF.